This is a list of T cell receptor beta chains from one sample in a study of blood T cells in healthy people across ages. A single record per CDR3 protein comes from TCRdb applying MiXCR to the 5' RACE reads. Altogether fewer than 2 million distinct CDR3 sequences are present, about two fifths being singletons, with the ten largest covering more than 20%. Specimen: blood. These receptors all come from a human donor in good health. The CDR3 runs from the conserved cysteine through the conserved F or W. D genes are given only for firm matches. For some rows the clone size is stated as once, few or many, or as a class when expanded; others skip it.

clone_size j_call v_call d_call cdr3_nt cdr3_aa
few TRBJ1-5 TRBV4-1 NA TGCGCCAGCAGCCAAGATGTGGAGAACAATCAGCCCCAGCATTTT CASSQDVENNQPQHF
NA TRBJ1-4 TRBV25-1 NA TGTGCCAGCAGTGAACCCGGGGTCGGGACGGTGAATGAAAAACTGTTTTTT CASSEPGVGTVNEKLFF
NA TRBJ2-3 TRBV2 TRBD1 TGTGCCAGCAACCGCCTCGGACAGGGGGGAGGTACGCAGTATTTT CASNRLGQGGGTQYF
NA TRBJ2-6 TRBV5-1 NA TGCGCCAGCAGCTTGGACACTAATGGGGCCAACGTCCTGACTTTC CASSLDTNGANVLTF
NA TRBJ1-1 TRBV12-3/TRBV12-4 NA TGTGCCAGCAGTTTCGGCAGGTTACGGGACACTGAAGCTTTCTTT CASSFGRLRDTEAFF
NA TRBJ1-6 TRBV11-2 NA TGTGCCAGCAGCTTAGGGCAGACAGTATTTAATTCACCCCTCCACTTT CASSLGQTVFNSPLHF
NA TRBJ2-5 TRBV6-1 TRBD1 TGTGCCAGCAGTATAGGGTTGGACAGGAAAGAGACCCAGTACTTC CASSIGLDRKETQYF
few TRBJ2-3 TRBV30 NA TGTGCCTGGAGTTGGGGGGGCACAGATACGCAGTATTTT CAWSWGGTDTQYF
NA TRBJ1-4 TRBV6-5 TRBD1 TGTGCCAGCAGTTCTGACAGGGGGCCCCCGACTAATGAAAAACGGTTTTTT CASSSDRGPPTNEKRFF
once TRBJ2-1 TRBV5-1 TRBD2 TGCGCCAGCACCCAGGGACTAGTTCCCAATGAGCAGTTCTTC CASTQGLVPNEQFF
NA TRBJ2-3 TRBV20-1 TRBD2 TGCCGACTAGCGGGGGGACCTTATACGCAGTATTTT CRLAGGPYTQYF
few TRBJ2-2 TRBV7-9 TRBD1 TGTGCCAGCAGCCTAGGGACAGGGCGACTGTTTTTT CASSLGTGRLFF
NA TRBJ2-3 TRBV9 NA TGTGCCAGCAGCGTGTCCCTGGGACTCACAGATACGCAGTATTTT CASSVSLGLTDTQYF
NA TRBJ2-3 TRBV6-2/TRBV6-3 TRBD1 TGTGCCAGCAGCCTTCAGGGGGCGGACGCAGATACGCAGTATTTT CASSLQGADADTQYF
NA TRBJ2-3 TRBV5-6 NA TGTGCCAGCAGCCGGAGTAGGGCAACAGATACGCAGTATTTT CASSRSRATDTQYF
few TRBJ1-5 TRBV20-1 NA TGCAGTGCTAGAGATCGACTGGGGACCCAAATCAATCAGCCCCAGCATTTT CSARDRLGTQINQPQHF
NA TRBJ1-1 TRBV20-1 NA TGCAGTGCCGACCTGATCACTGAAGCTTTCTTT CSADLITEAFF
few TRBJ2-1 TRBV5-6 NA TGTGCCAGCAGCGCATATACAGGGATAAATGAGCAGTTCTTC CASSAYTGINEQFF
NA TRBJ1-5 TRBV10-3 TRBD1 TGTGCCATCAACAACGACAGGGTGGCCCAGCCCCAGCATTTT CAINNDRVAQPQHF
NA TRBJ1-4 TRBV20-1 NA TGCAGTGCTGCCCGTACGGCTGAAAAACTGTTTTTT CSAARTAEKLFF
NA TRBJ1-1 TRBV24-1 TRBD1 TGTGCCACCAGTAGGACAGGGAGAAGCACTGAAGCTTTCTTT CATSRTGRSTEAFF
NA TRBJ2-1 TRBV7-2 TRBD1 TGTGCCAGCAGCGACCGGACAGGGGGCAGGGATGAGCAGTTCTTC CASSDRTGGRDEQFF
NA TRBJ1-2 TRBV2 NA TGTGCCAGCAAATGGGGGATAGCTAACTATGGCTACACCTTC CASKWGIANYGYTF
few TRBJ2-7 TRBV29-1 NA TGCAGCGTTCCTTCCCCGGGCCCAGTCTACGAGCAGTACTTC CSVPSPGPVYEQYF
NA TRBJ1-1 TRBV5-1 NA TGCGCCAGCAGCTTGAGTGCCGTTAGCAGAACTGAAGCTTTCTTT CASSLSAVSRTEAFF
few TRBJ1-1 TRBV11-2 TRBD1 TGTGCCAGCAGCACTAGGGGGACAGAGAACACTGAAGCTTTCTTT CASSTRGTENTEAFF
NA TRBJ1-1 TRBV28 NA TGTGCCAGCACAGGGGCGTTGAACACTGAAGCTTTCTTT CASTGALNTEAFF
NA TRBJ2-1 TRBV5-1 TRBD1 TGCGCCAGCAGTCACACAGGGGACAATGAGCAGTTCTTC CASSHTGDNEQFF
NA TRBJ1-1 TRBV12-3/TRBV12-4 NA TGTGCCAGCAGGAACACACTATACACTGAAGCTTTCTTT CASRNTLYTEAFF
few TRBJ2-5 TRBV6-5 NA TGTGCCAGCAGTTACGGGGGGCAGAAAACCCAGTACTTC CASSYGGQKTQYF
NA TRBJ1-5 TRBV4-1 TRBD1 TGCGCCAGCAGCCAAATCCCGGGACAGGGTCATCAGCCCCAGCATTTT CASSQIPGQGHQPQHF
NA TRBJ2-5 TRBV7-9 TRBD2 TGTGCCAGCAGCTACTTAGCGGGGGTGGAGACCCAGTACTTC CASSYLAGVETQYF
NA TRBJ1-5 TRBV7-8 TRBD1 TGTGCCAGCAGCTTAGAGGCCGACAGGGGCCAGCCCCAGCATTTT CASSLEADRGQPQHF
few TRBJ2-7 TRBV7-2 TRBD2 TGTGCCAGCAGCTTAGTCGGGGGGGAGAGCTCCTACGAGCAGTACTTC CASSLVGGESSYEQYF
many TRBJ2-5 TRBV29-1 TRBD2 TGCAGCGTTGAAAAGGGGCGGGGGGAGACCCAGTACTTC CSVEKGRGETQYF